A single sample is the source of the 22 T cell receptor beta chains below, sequenced in a study of blood T cell repertoires in COVID-19 (dated by TCRdb to the early 2020s). Library prep was done by the immunoSEQ multiplex PCR assay. In TCRdb, the immuneACCESS table is reduced to in-frame sequences with V and J assigned. These tables do not hold every clone; where another copy was compared, an unresolved V gene accounts for under half, and the others remain unexplained. In all, the sample holds about 240,000 clones, and roughly four fifths of those were seen once. The biggest ten clones account for roughly 1.9% of the sample. Sequencing was carried out using peripheral blood. The source of these receptors is a man younger than 45 who had recovered from COVID-19.

The chain carries TRBV11-2 and TRBJ1-2; 9 nucleotides match TRBD1. V trimming: 5 bases; J trimming: 8 bases; junction bases outside the gene matches: 9. The CDR3 is 14 amino acids. Per the germline V gene, CDR1 is SGHAT and CDR2 is FQNNGV. CDR3 DNA: TGTGCCAGCAGCACTAACCGGGACAGGGAAGGCTACACCTTC. The encoded protein is CASSTNRDREGYTF.

This chain links TRBV19 with TRBJ1-1; D is unresolved. The V gene's germline CDR1 is LNHDA and CDR2 SQIVND (reference sequence). CDR3 size: 15 residues. V dropped 3 bases and J dropped 0 bases, with 11 bases sitting between them. The CDR3 nucleotides are TGTGCCAGTAGTATCCAGGTCCTCTTGAACACTGAAGCTTTCTTT. Amino acids: CASSIQVLLNTEAFF.

The chain is built from TRBV6-5 and TRBJ1-4, with D perhaps matching TRBD1 (6 bases). Germline values: CDR1 MNHEY, CDR2 SVGAGI. CDR3 length equals 15 residues. With 5 bases removed from V and 3 bases from J, the gap between germline ends came to 13 bases. The CDR3 DNA reads TGTGCCAGCAGTCCCCCAGGGGCGGCTAATGAAAAACTGTTTTTT. Its protein product is CASSPPGAANEKLFF.

The chain combines TRBV19 with TRBJ2-1; the D is unclear. This CDR3 comprises 14 residues. V dropped 3 bases and J dropped 2 bases, with 8 bases sitting between them. The germline V gene has CDR1 LNHDA and CDR2 SQIVND (reference sequence). The DNA of the CDR3 is TGTGCCAGTAGTATCTACCCCGCCTACAATGAGCAGTTCTTC. Protein product: CASSIYPAYNEQFF.

The chain couples TRBV2 to TRBJ1-3, with TRBD1 matching over 10 bases. Unmatched junction bases numbered 2, after V lost 5 bases and J lost 4 bases. This CDR3 region has 14 residues. CDR1 and CDR2 from the germline V gene are SNHLY and FYNNEI. The CDR3 protein is CASSRDRGGNTIYF. Here the CDR3 DNA reads TGTGCCAGCAGTAGGGACAGGGGAGGAAACACCATATATTTT.

V usage is TRBV4-1 and J usage is TRBJ2-1; 9 nucleotides agree with TRBD2. CDR1 and CDR2 from the germline V gene are MGHRA and YSYEKL. V dropped 4 bases and J dropped 1; count of bases not matched to a gene: 8. The CDR3 totals 17 residues. The CDR3: CASSLGRRGGSYNEQFF. The CDR3 region has the DNA TGCGCCAGCAGCCTGGGTCGGCGGGGGGGATCCTACAATGAGCAGTTCTTC.

The gene calls are TRBV2 and TRBJ2-5; no reliable D call. V was cut by 6 bases and J by 5 bases, with 7 bases left in between. Germline V CDR1 and CDR2: SNHLY, FYNNEI. The CDR3 has 11 residues. The CDR3 loop reads CASRALETQYF. The CDR3 DNA reads as TGTGCCAGCAGAGCCCTGGAGACCCAGTACTTC.

V is TRBV11-1 and J is TRBJ2-7; no definite D call. Germline-derived CDR1 and CDR2 are SGHAT and FQDESV (reference sequence). The V end was cut by 1 base, the J end by 2 bases, with 12 bases between. The CDR3 sequence is 15 residues long. CDR3 protein: CASSLVPGSAYEQYF. The CDR3 bases are TGTGCCAGCAGCTTAGTTCCAGGTTCGGCCTACGAGCAGTACTTC. The full variable domain, rest sourced from reference TRBV11-1 and TRBJ2-7, is EAEVAQSPRYKITEKSQAVAFWCDPISGHATLYWYRQILGQGPELLVQFQDESVVDDSQLPKDRFSAERLKGVDSTLKIQPAELGDSAMYLCASSLVPGSAYEQYFGPGTRLTVT.

This clone showed up just once. V is TRBV6-5 and J is TRBJ1-1, with D unclear. Germline V gives CDR1 MNHEY, CDR2 SVGAGI. V was cut by 4 bases and J by 11 bases, with 14 bases left in between. The CDR3 covers 12 residues. The CDR3 DNA reads TGTGCCAGCAGTTCACGTTGGTCTAGCGCTTTCTTT. Its translation: CASSSRWSSAFF.

This clone was counted only a few times. V gene TRBV2 combines with J gene TRBJ1-5, with a weak D call TRBD1 (5 bases). The CDR3 has 15 amino acids. Germline V gene lookup returns CDR1 SNHLY and CDR2 FYNNEI. V was clipped by 6 bases and J by 3 bases, with 15 bases between them. CDR3 nucleotides: TGTGCCAGCAGAAGGCAGGGAATCGTCAATCAGCCCCAGCATTTT. Amino acids: CASRRQGIVNQPQHF.

The sample holds a few counts of this clone. The V and J genes are TRBV7-9 and TRBJ1-1, with a weak D call TRBD1 (6 bases). The V and J ends lost 1 base and 3 bases respectively, with 12 bases between them. The CDR3 has 15 residues. Germline V gives CDR1 SEHNR, CDR2 FQNEAQ (reference sequence). CDR3 DNA sequence: TGTGCCAGCAGCTTAGGGGGGCCCGCGGACACTGAAGCTTTCTTT. It specifies CASSLGGPADTEAFF.

The genes are TRBV6-2 or TRBV6-3 and TRBJ2-3; D is possibly TRBD1 (5 bases). The CDR3 is made up of 16 amino acids. Germline loops: CDR1 MNHEY, CDR2 SVGEGT. V was cut by 6 bases and J by 0 bases, with 16 bases left in between. CDR3 in DNA: TGTGCCAGCAGCCCTTGGCAGGGCTTTAGCACAGATACGCAGTATTTT. It is translated as CASSPWQGFSTDTQYF.

V is TRBV11-1 and J is TRBJ2-7; the match to TRBD1 covers 7 bases. Germline values: CDR1 SGHAT, CDR2 FQDESV (reference sequence). V was pared by 5 bases and J by 3 bases, with 4 bases of the junction left unmatched. The CDR3 loop spans 13 amino acids. The CDR3, as DNA: TGTGCCAGCAGCCGGGGACAGCTCTACGAGCAGTACGTC. It codes for CASSRGQLYEQYV.

The chain couples TRBV12-5 to TRBJ1-3, with TRBD1 as a possible D gene (5 bases). Germline-derived CDR1 and CDR2 are LGHNT and FRNRAP. Trimming shortened V by 4 bases and J by 3 bases, and 22 bases separated the two germline ends. The CDR3 extends over 18 amino acids. CDR3 amino acids: CASGSLPPRQLGGNTIYF. Here the CDR3 DNA reads TGTGCTAGTGGTTCTTTACCCCCTAGACAGTTGGGTGGAAACACCATATATTTT.

The CDR3 DNA follows: TGTGCCAGCAGCCAAAAATTACTAGCGGGGGATCGCACAGATACGCAGTATTTT. Its protein product is CASSQKLLAGDRTDTQYF. This rearrangement joins TRBV4-2 to TRBJ2-3, with 11 bases fitting TRBD2. The V segment lost 2 bases and the J segment 1 base; nucleotides outside the gene matches: 8. The CDR3 loop spans 18 amino acids. Looked up from germline, CDR1 is LGHNA and CDR2 is YNFKEQ.

The V gene is TRBV5-5, the J gene TRBJ1-4; 8 bases fit TRBD1. Per the germline V gene, CDR1 is SGHKS and CDR2 is YYEKEE (reference sequence). The CDR3 contains 15 residues. With V trimmed by 4 bases and J by 1 base, 3 bases remained unmatched. The CDR3 region has the DNA TGTGCCAGCAGCGCAGGGGGCGGAACTAATGAAAAACTGTTTTTT. It translates to CASSAGGGTNEKLFF.

The chain uses TRBV2 and TRBJ2-5; 7 bases are shared with TRBD2. V shed 3 bases, J shed 4 bases, and the junction held 8 bases outside the gene matches. There are 15 residues in the CDR3. Germline CDR1 reads SNHLY; CDR2 reads FYNNEI. CDR3 region: CASSDRAGRGETQYF. Written as DNA, the CDR3 is TGTGCCAGCAGTGATCGAGCGGGGAGAGGAGAGACCCAGTACTTC.

The CDR3 DNA is TGCGCCAGCAGCCAAGGGCCCAGTCTCTACGAGCAGTACTTC. Translated, it gives CASSQGPSLYEQYF. The J gene is TRBJ2-7, the V gene TRBV4-1; D gene unclear. Trimming pared 1 base from V and 3 bases from J, leaving 10 bases between. The germline V gene has CDR1 MGHRA and CDR2 YSYEKL. The CDR3 sequence is 14 residues long.

The chain links TRBV5-6 to TRBJ2-1; D might be TRBD1 (5 bases). Per germline, CDR1 SGHDT and CDR2 YYEEEE. The germline V and J ends were trimmed by 0 bases and 8 bases, with 9 bases remaining between them. CDR3 size: 13 residues. CDR3 sequence: CASSLAGSDEQFF. The CDR3 DNA reads TGTGCCAGCAGCTTGGCAGGGTCTGATGAGCAGTTCTTC.

J is TRBJ2-5 and V is TRBV28; weak D call: TRBD2 (7 bases). CDR1 MDHEN and CDR2 SYDVKM come from the germline V gene. The CDR3 covers 14 residues. V gave up 2 bases and J gave up 5 bases, with 12 bases separating them. The CDR3 sequence is CASSLEGGAETQYF. CDR3 nucleotide sequence: TGTGCCAGCAGTTTAGAGGGGGGGGCGGAGACCCAGTACTTC.

CDR3 sequence reads: CASSVGQGWDNSPLHF. The CDR3, as DNA: TGTGCCAGCAGCGTGGGACAGGGTTGGGATAATTCACCCCTCCACTTT. This rearrangement joins TRBV9 to TRBJ1-6; TRBD1 aligns across 9 bases. The CDR3 is made up of 16 amino acids. V shed 2 bases, J shed 5 bases, and the junction held 5 bases outside the gene matches. CDR1 is SGDLS and CDR2 is YYNGEE in the germline V gene.

The V gene is TRBV27, the J gene TRBJ1-1; D uncertain. The CDR3 extends over 16 amino acids. The V gene's germline CDR1 is MNHEY and CDR2 SMNVEV (reference sequence). V shed 5 bases and J shed 2 bases, with 18 bases lying between them. The CDR3, as DNA: TGTGCCAGCAGTCCCAATATGTGGGGAGGAAACACTGAAGCTTTCTTT. Translating it yields CASSPNMWGGNTEAFF.